The clone carrying this TCR beta chain was counted a few times. Its specificity is not known. All of the isolated RNA was reverse transcribed, so expressed TCRB transcripts were sequenced. This table comes from immunoSEQ multiplex PCR, and its TCRdb copy is limited to in-frame clones, with some not included. This table holds approximately 150,000 clones, less than 10% found once. CDR1 is SGHKS and CDR2 is YYEKEE in the germline V gene (reference sequence). Trimming at V came to 5 bases and at J to 3 bases, leaving 15 bases not matched to a gene. The CDR3 runs to 18 residues. This entry comes from a study of beta chain features in type 1 diabetes. Study overall: On cell yields, gender and age, patients and healthy donors were similar. Study-wide findings and caveats: Naive, central memory and Treg TCRB repertoires appeared more alike in patients than in healthy donors.

The chain employs TRBV5-5 and TRBJ2-1, with 9 nucleotides matching TRBD1. The sequencing sample was made of central memory CD4+ T cells from blood. The sequence came from a middle-aged woman in good health. CDR3 sequence reads: CASSPVYRDRVVYNEQFF. DNA of the CDR3: TGTGCCAGCAGTCCCGTCTACCGGGACAGGGTAGTCTACAATGAGCAGTTCTTC.